This paragraph reports one T cell receptor (beta chain). Its specificity is not known. These data are taken from a study of cytomegalovirus exposure and HLA in healthy donors. 13 Jbeta primers and 60 Vbeta primers were used for the PCR. The protocol was immunoSEQ multiplex PCR, while the TCRdb copy is restricted to in-frame clones and leaves out a portion. There are 100,000 or so clones in the sample; around 84% occur only once, and approximately 4.6% lies in the top ten. Study-wide findings and caveats: A later analysis found that most CMV-associated TCR beta chains appeared HLA-restricted. It was shown in a later analysis that HLA-associated TCR beta chains were more clonally expanded than other, equally common chains. The study carried out a later analysis of TCR beta sequences. It associated 15,000 to 20,000 of them with specific HLA alleles at a false discovery rate of 0.05.

CDR1 and CDR2 (germline): MNHNY, SVGAGI (reference sequence). The length of the CDR3 is 14 residues. Trimming removed 2 bases at V and 1 base at J, with 8 bases between. The chain employs TRBV6-6 and TRBJ2-5; D remains ambiguous. The sequence came from a woman between 35 and 50 years old in good health and CMV-seropositive. The sequenced material came from PBMCs. The CDR3 coding sequence is TGTGCCAGCAGTTACGGTGGAGTCCAAGAGACCCAGTACTTC. This gives the protein CASSYGGVQETQYF.